Included here is one T cell receptor (beta chain) sequence, with context. What it binds is unknown. This entry belongs to a study of OX40 agonist ivuxolimab in advanced cancers. Study background: People who had prior anti-PD-1, anti-PD-L1 or anti-CTLA-4 therapy could take part, and under 50% had some.

If patients had autoimmune disease history or systemic immunosuppression, they were excluded. Overall study findings and caveats: The CD4+ and CD8+ T cells in the blood had expanded clonally by week 6 at 0.1 to 3.0 mg/kg. The antigen specificity of the peripheral T cells (those that were expanded) was not determined.

Measured with immunoSEQ multiplex PCR; TCRdb has only the in-frame clones, and not every one. Altogether about 63,000 clones are present, about 89% being singletons, with the ten largest covering roughly 0.69%. The sequence was obtained from an adult with an advanced solid tumor such as melanoma, head and neck, liver or kidney cancer. This specimen was CD4+ or CD8+ T cells sorted from blood, taken in a trial of the OX40 agonist ivuxolimab.

In DNA form, the CDR3 reads TGTGCCAGCAGCTTAAATGCAGGGTCAAACGAAGAGACCCAGTACTTC. Its protein is CASSLNAGSNEETQYF. V and J are TRBV11-2 and TRBJ2-5; TRBD1 is a possible D gene (5 bases). This CDR3 has 16 residues. Germline CDR1 and CDR2: SGHAT and FQNNGV. Trimming cost V 2 bases and J 3 bases, with 16 bases left between them.